The 18 T cell receptor beta chains reported below all come from one sample, sequenced in a study of a mutant IDH1 vaccine in newly diagnosed glioma. The time point here: week 47, end of study. All doses held 300 ug of mutant IDH1 20-mer peptide, with topical imiquimod. These receptors are not linked to any known antigen. Using immunoSEQ multiplex PCR, the repertoire was profiled, and TCRdb retains in-frame clones only, with some absent. The sample yields around 100,000 clones, roughly 90% seen once. The source material was PBMCs, sampled from a glioma patient whose treatment included an IDH1 peptide vaccine. The receptors come from a woman aged 50 to 60 with glioma.

V gene TRBV2 combines with J gene TRBJ1-3; D ambiguous. This CDR3 is built from 15 residues. The germline CDR1 and CDR2 sequences are SNHLY and FYNNEI. V was trimmed by 3 bases and J by 2 bases, leaving 11 bases between them. The CDR3 loop reads CASSDRRVTGNTIYF. CDR3 DNA sequence: TGTGCCAGCAGTGACCGGAGGGTTACTGGAAACACCATATATTTT.

The gene calls are TRBV6-5 and TRBJ1-6; 10 nucleotides line up with TRBD1. The CDR3 totals 13 residues. J was trimmed by 6 bases and V by 8 bases; bases with no gene match: 1. Per germline, CDR1 MNHEY and CDR2 SVGAGI. CDR3 region: CASWTGGNSPLHF. DNA for the CDR3: TGTGCCAGCTGGACAGGGGGTAATTCACCCCTCCACTTT.

V usage is TRBV21-1 and J usage is TRBJ1-3; the table gives TRBD1 as D, unverified against the DNA. TRBV21-1 is listed as a pseudogene. The CDR3 runs 21 residues. The CDR3 bases are TGTGCCAGCAGCAAACTTGGGAGACAGGGGGCATATAGGTCTTCTGGAAACACCATATATTTT. Translation gives CASSKLGRQGAYRSSGNTIYF.

Of note for this clone: Within the sample, other DNA sequences also encode this same CDR3. The chain carries TRBV5-6 and TRBJ1-1; tentative D call: TRBD1 (5 bases). The CDR3 is 13 residues long. Germline CDR1 is SGHDT and CDR2 is YYEEEE. The V end lost 0 bases, the J end lost 4 bases, and 7 bases lay between the germline ends. The CDR3 bases are TGTGCCAGCAGCTTGGCAGGGAGCACTGAAGCTTTCTTT. It encodes CASSLAGSTEAFF.

In this sample, this clone turned up once. V and J are TRBV10-2 and TRBJ2-5; possible D gene TRBD1, 5 bases. The J call is in doubt because the DNA end fits TRBJ2-7 better. The CDR3 extends over 12 amino acids. The germline CDR1 and CDR2 sequences are WSHSY and SAAADI. The CDR3 DNA sequence: TGCGCCAGCAGTGCAGGGTCCTACGAGCAGTACTTC. Its protein is CASSAGSYEQYF.

This sequence joins TRBV21-1 and TRBJ2-7; the table's D call TRBD2 went unverified against the DNA. TRBV21-1 has pseudogene status. The CDR3 totals 14 residues. The CDR3 DNA reads as TGTGCCAGCAGCACGCGGCGGGCACCCGGCGAGCAGTACTTC. Its protein is CASSTRRAPGEQYF.

The chain recombines TRBV4-2 with TRBJ1-5; 11 positions match TRBD1. J gave up 5 bases and V 1 base, and 7 bases lay outside the gene matches. Germline V CDR1 and CDR2: LGHNA, YNFKEQ. CDR3 size: 17 residues. CDR3 nucleotide sequence: TGTGCCAGCAGCCAAGCCGTCGGGACAGGGGGTGATCAGCCCCAGCATTTT. As protein: CASSQAVGTGGDQPQHF.

The genes are TRBV5-8 and TRBJ1-2; 8 bases map to TRBD1. The CDR3 is 14 amino acids. The germline V gene encodes CDR1 SGHTS and CDR2 YDEGEE. Unmatched junction bases numbered 7, after V lost 4 bases and J lost 5 bases. The CDR3 sequence is CASSPDRGWYGYTF. The CDR3 nucleotides read TGTGCCAGCAGCCCTGACAGGGGTTGGTATGGCTACACCTTC.

This clone came up once. This chain connects TRBV27 to TRBJ1-2, with a tentative D call TRBD1 (6 bases). Germline-derived CDR1 and CDR2 are MNHEY and SMNVEV (reference sequence). The CDR3 sequence is 14 residues long. Trimming shortened V by 5 bases and J by 0 bases, and 10 bases separated the two germline ends. The CDR3 is CASSNRVANYGYTF. DNA of the CDR3: TGTGCCAGCAGTAACAGGGTAGCTAACTATGGCTACACCTTC.

The CDR3 DNA sequence: TGTGCCAGCCGCCGGGGACAACTGAACACTGAAGCTTTCTTT. It codes for CASRRGQLNTEAFF. This chain connects TRBV28 to TRBJ1-1; possibly TRBD1 for D (6 bases). The CDR3 contains 14 residues. Germline V lookup: CDR1 MDHEN, CDR2 SYDVKM. V lost 8 bases and J lost 0, with 13 bases in between. Full variable domain (rest looked up from reference TRBV28 and TRBJ1-1): DVKVTQSSRYLVKRTGEKVFLECVQDMDHENMFWYRQDPGLGLRLIYFSYDVKMKEKGDIPEGYSVSREKKERFSLILESASTNQTSMYLCASRRGQLNTEAFFGQGTRLTVV.

The chain is built from TRBV18 and TRBJ1-3, with 7 bases aligning to TRBD1. The CDR3 consists of 14 residues. From germline, CDR1 is KGHSH and CDR2 LQKENI. The V and J ends lost 2 bases and 4 bases, in that order; junction bases with no gene match: 2. CDR3 amino acids: CASSPDRAGNTIYF. The CDR3 nucleotides read TGTGCCAGCTCACCAGACAGGGCCGGAAACACCATATATTTT. Variable domain in full (rest from reference TRBV18 and TRBJ1-3): NAGVMQNPRHLVRRRGQEARLRCSPMKGHSHVYWYRQLPEEGLKFMVYLQKENIIDESGMPKERFSAEFPKEGPSILRIQQVVRGDSAAYFCASSPDRAGNTIYFGEGSWLTVV.

This clone was counted only a few times. This chain connects TRBV27 to TRBJ1-2; D is possibly TRBD1 (5 bases). This CDR3 contains 15 residues. Germline V gives CDR1 MNHEY, CDR2 SMNVEV (reference sequence). With 2 bases removed from V and 6 bases from J, the gap between germline ends came to 16 bases. CDR3 nucleotide sequence: TGTGCCAGCAGTTTAAGTACAAGGGGCGAAAATGGCTACACCTTC. Its protein is CASSLSTRGENGYTF.

The chain is built from TRBV7-9 and TRBJ2-1, with 11 positions matching TRBD2. Germline V gene sequence: CDR1 SEHNR, CDR2 FQNEAQ (reference sequence). V lost 5 bases and J lost 5; bases outside the gene matches: 11. This CDR3 spans 17 amino acids. CDR3 in amino acids: CASSLGTSGILNNEQFF. CDR3 DNA: TGTGCCAGCAGCCTCGGGACTAGCGGAATTTTAAACAATGAGCAGTTCTTC.

In its sample, this clone was seen once. This sequence joins TRBV6-4 and TRBJ1-4, with D unresolved. Trimming cost V 8 bases and J 8 bases, with 6 bases left between them. In germline, CDR1 is MRHNA, CDR2 SNTAGT. The CDR3 is 10 amino acids. The chain's CDR3 is CASLGEKLFF. The CDR3 DNA follows: TGTGCCAGCCTGGGGGAAAAACTGTTTTTT.

The chain employs TRBV2 and TRBJ1-2; 9 bases are a match to TRBD1. The CDR3 is made up of 12 amino acids. Germline V gene lookup returns CDR1 SNHLY and CDR2 FYNNEI. With V trimmed by 7 bases and J by 6 bases, 3 bases remained unmatched. The CDR3 DNA sequence: TGTGCCAGCAAGCGGACAGGGGATGGCTACACCTTC. This codes for CASKRTGDGYTF.

The CDR3 loop reads CASSAQGVLATGELFF. The CDR3 bases are TGTGCCAGCAGCGCCCAGGGAGTCTTGGCCACCGGGGAGCTGTTTTTT. The chain combines TRBV9 with TRBJ2-2, with D possibly being TRBD1 or TRBD2 (5 bases each). This CDR3 spans 16 amino acids. V was cut by 3 bases and J by 4 bases, with 16 bases left in between. Per the germline V gene, CDR1 is SGDLS and CDR2 is YYNGEE.

This clone was seen a handful of times. This chain links TRBV5-6 with TRBJ1-3; D gene uncertain. V shed 0 bases and J shed 0 bases, with 4 bases lying between them. The CDR3 loop spans 14 amino acids. Germline lookup yields CDR1 SGHDT and CDR2 YYEEEE. CDR3: CASSLDLSGNTIYF. The CDR3 DNA sequence: TGTGCCAGCAGCTTGGACCTCTCTGGAAACACCATATATTTT.

The J gene is TRBJ2-7, the V gene TRBV11-2; TRBD1 is a possible D gene (6 bases). The length of the CDR3 is 13 residues. V gave up 5 bases and J gave up 4 bases, with 12 bases separating them. Germline CDR1 SGHAT, CDR2 FQNNGV. Here the CDR3 reads CASSRTTGYEQYF. As DNA, the CDR3 is TGTGCCAGCAGCCGAACGACAGGTTACGAGCAGTACTTC.